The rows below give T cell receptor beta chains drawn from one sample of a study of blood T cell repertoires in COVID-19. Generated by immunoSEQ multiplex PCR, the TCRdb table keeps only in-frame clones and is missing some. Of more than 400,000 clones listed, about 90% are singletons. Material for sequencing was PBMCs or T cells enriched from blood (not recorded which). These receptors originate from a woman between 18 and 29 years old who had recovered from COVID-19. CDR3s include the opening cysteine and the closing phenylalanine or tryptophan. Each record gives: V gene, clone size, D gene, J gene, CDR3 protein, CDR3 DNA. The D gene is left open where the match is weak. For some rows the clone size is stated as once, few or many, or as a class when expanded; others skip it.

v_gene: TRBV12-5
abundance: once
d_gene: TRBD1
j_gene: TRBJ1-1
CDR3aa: CASGWDRVVENTEAFF
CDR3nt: TGTGCTAGTGGGTGGGACAGGGTGGTCGAGAACACTGAAGCTTTCTTT

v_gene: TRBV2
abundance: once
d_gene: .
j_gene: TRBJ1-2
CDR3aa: CASRHTLGVRTDYGYTF
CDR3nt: TGTGCCAGCAGGCACACCTTAGGGGTACGGACCGATTATGGCTACACCTTC

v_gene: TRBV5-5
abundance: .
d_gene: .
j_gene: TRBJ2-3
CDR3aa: CASSLSSIATDTQYF
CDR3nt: TGTGCCAGCAGCTTGTCTAGCATAGCCACAGATACGCAGTATTTT

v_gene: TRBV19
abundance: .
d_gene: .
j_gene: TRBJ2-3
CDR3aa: CASSPSLGRTTDTQYF
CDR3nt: TGTGCCAGTAGTCCTTCCCTAGGGAGGACGACAGATACGCAGTATTTT

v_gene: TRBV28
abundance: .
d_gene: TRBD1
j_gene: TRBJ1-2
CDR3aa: CASSSTGTHGYTF
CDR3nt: TGTGCCAGCAGTTCGACAGGGACCCATGGCTACACCTTC

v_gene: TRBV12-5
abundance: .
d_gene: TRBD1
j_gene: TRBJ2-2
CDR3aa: CASGLGTGATGELFF
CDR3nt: TGTGCTAGTGGACTGGGGACAGGGGCGACCGGGGAGCTGTTTTTT

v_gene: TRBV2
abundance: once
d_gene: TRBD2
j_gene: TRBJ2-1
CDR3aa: CASSTASGDLGGQFF
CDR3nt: TGTGCCAGCAGCACGGCTAGCGGGGATCTTGGCGGGCAGTTCTTC

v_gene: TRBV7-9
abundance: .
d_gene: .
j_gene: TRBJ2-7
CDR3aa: CASSLTGLGYEQYF
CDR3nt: TGTGCCAGCAGCCTTACAGGGCTCGGGTACGAGCAGTACTTC

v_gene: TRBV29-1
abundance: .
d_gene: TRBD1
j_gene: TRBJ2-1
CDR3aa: CSVPGQGTHNEQFF
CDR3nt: TGCAGCGTACCGGGACAGGGGACTCACAATGAGCAGTTCTTC

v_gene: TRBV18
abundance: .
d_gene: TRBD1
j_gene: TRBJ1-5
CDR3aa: CANSPRQGVSQPQHF
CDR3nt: TGTGCCAACTCACCCCGACAGGGGGTCAGCCAGCCCCAGCATTTT

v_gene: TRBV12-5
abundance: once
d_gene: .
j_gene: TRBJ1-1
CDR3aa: CASGLVVEGVPEAFF
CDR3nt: TGTGCTAGTGGTTTGGTAGTTGAGGGGGTCCCTGAAGCTTTCTTT

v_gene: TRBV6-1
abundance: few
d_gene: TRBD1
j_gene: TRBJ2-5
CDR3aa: CASSEGTGAETQYF
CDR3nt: TGTGCCAGCAGTGAGGGGACAGGGGCGGAGACCCAGTACTTC

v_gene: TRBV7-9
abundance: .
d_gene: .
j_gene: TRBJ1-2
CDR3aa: CASSVTGLYGYTF
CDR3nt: TGTGCCAGCAGCGTTACAGGTCTCTATGGCTACACCTTC

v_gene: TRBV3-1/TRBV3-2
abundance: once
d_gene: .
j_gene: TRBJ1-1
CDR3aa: CASSQRGRDTEAFF
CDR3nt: TGTGCCAGCAGCCAACGAGGGCGGGACACTGAAGCTTTCTTT

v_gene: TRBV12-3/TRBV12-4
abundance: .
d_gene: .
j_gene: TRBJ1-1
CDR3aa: CASSSGPEAFF
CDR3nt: TGTGCCAGCAGTTCAGGGCCCGAAGCTTTCTTT

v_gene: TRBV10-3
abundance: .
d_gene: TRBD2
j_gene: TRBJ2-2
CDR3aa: CAISEFDSGDTGELFF
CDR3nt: TGTGCCATCAGTGAGTTCGACAGCGGGGACACCGGGGAGCTGTTTTTT

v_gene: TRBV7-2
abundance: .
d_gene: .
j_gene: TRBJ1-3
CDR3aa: CASSEPYLDTFSGNTIYF
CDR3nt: TGTGCCAGCAGCGAACCCTATTTGGACACGTTCTCTGGAAACACCATATATTTT

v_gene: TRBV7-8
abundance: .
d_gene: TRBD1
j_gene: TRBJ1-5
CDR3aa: CASSLAYRGVNQPQHF
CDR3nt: TGTGCCAGCAGCTTAGCCTACAGGGGGGTGAATCAGCCCCAGCATTTT

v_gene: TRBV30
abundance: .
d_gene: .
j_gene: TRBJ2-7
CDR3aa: CAWGLVYEQYF
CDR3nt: TGTGCCTGGGGCCTCGTTTACGAGCAGTACTTC

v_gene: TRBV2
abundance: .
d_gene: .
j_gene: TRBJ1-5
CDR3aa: CASSGQPSNQPQHF
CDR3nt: TGTGCCAGCAGCGGACAGCCTAGCAATCAGCCCCAGCATTTT

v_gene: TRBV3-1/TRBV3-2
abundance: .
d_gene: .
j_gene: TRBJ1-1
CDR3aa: CASSLARGTEAFF
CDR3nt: TGTGCCAGCAGCCTCGCTAGGGGTACTGAAGCTTTCTTT

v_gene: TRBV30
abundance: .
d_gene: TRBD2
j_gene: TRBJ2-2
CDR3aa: CAWSLRGAGELFF
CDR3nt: TGTGCCTGGAGTCTACGGGGGGCCGGGGAGCTGTTTTTT

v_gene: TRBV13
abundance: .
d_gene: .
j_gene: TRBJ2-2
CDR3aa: CASSLGLNTGELFF
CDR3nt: TGTGCCAGCAGCTTAGGACTTAACACCGGGGAGCTGTTTTTT

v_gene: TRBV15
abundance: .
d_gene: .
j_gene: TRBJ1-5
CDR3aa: CASSMGRGNQPQHF
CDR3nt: TGTGCCTCCAGTATGGGCAGGGGCAATCAGCCCCAGCATTTT

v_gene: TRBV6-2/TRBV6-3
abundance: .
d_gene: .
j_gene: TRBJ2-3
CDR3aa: CASSTADTQYF
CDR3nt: TGTGCCAGCAGTACGGCAGATACGCAGTATTTT

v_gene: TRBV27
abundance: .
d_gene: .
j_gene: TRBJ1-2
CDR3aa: CASSFGGTYGYTF
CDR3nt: TGTGCCAGCAGTTTTGGGGGCACCTATGGCTACACCTTC